Shown below are 16 T cell receptor beta chains from a single sample sequenced in a study of cytotoxic CD8 clonotypes in ibrutinib-treated CLL. Measured with immunoSEQ multiplex PCR; TCRdb has only the in-frame clones, and not every one. The sample has about 130,000 clones, approximately 80% seen once; the top ten hold around 3.3%. Sequencing was performed on PBMCs, taken after 24 months of ibrutinib treatment. These receptors were collected from a human donor with chronic lymphocytic leukemia.

The chain links TRBV6-6 to TRBJ1-5; 10 positions match TRBD1. V lost 6 bases, J lost 6 bases, and 8 bases stayed unmatched. CDR3 length: 15 amino acids. Per the germline V gene, CDR1 is MNHNY and CDR2 is SVGAGI (reference sequence). The CDR3 loop is CASSLQGQGSQPQHF. The DNA for the CDR3 is TGTGCCAGCAGCCTACAGGGACAGGGGAGTCAGCCCCAGCATTTT.

V is TRBV4-3 and J is TRBJ2-2, with TRBD2 identical over 10 bases. After removal of 1 base from V and 9 bases from J, the junction contained 8 bases not matched to a gene. CDR3 length: 16 residues. Germline CDR1 LGHNA, CDR2 YSLEER. CDR3 protein: CASSQASGGPRRELFF. CDR3 coding DNA: TGCGCCAGCAGCCAAGCTAGCGGGGGCCCCAGACGGGAGCTGTTTTTT.

The chain employs TRBV5-1 and TRBJ1-3; D not certain. Germline V gives CDR1 SGHRS, CDR2 YFSETQ. There are 14 residues in the CDR3. The V end was cut by 0 bases, the J end by 0 bases, with 4 bases between. CDR3 amino acids: CASSLDLSGNTIYF. Written as DNA, the CDR3 is TGCGCCAGCAGCTTGGACCTCTCTGGAAACACCATATATTTT.

V and J are TRBV27 and TRBJ1-4, with 7 bases matching TRBD1. Unmatched junction bases numbered 9, after V lost 5 bases and J lost 3 bases. CDR1 is MNHEY, CDR2 SMNVEV, per germline (reference sequence). The CDR3 spans 16 residues. CDR3 coding DNA: TGTGCCAGCAGTCTCATCAGGGGGGCGGCTAATGAAAAACTGTTTTTT. This translates into CASSLIRGAANEKLFF.

The chain is built from TRBV4-3 and TRBJ2-1; 13 nucleotides match TRBD2. The V and J ends lost 3 bases and 5 bases, in that order; junction bases with no gene match: 4. Per germline, CDR1 LGHNA and CDR2 YSLEER. This CDR3 contains 16 residues. CDR3 loop: CASSQLLAGGDNEQFF. CDR3 in DNA: TGCGCCAGCAGCCAGCTACTAGCGGGGGGGGACAATGAGCAGTTCTTC.

The chain uses TRBV5-4 and TRBJ2-1; 9 positions match TRBD1. The CDR3 is 16 residues long. Germline CDR1 and CDR2: SGHNT and YYREEE (reference sequence). The V and J ends lost 6 bases and 9 bases, in that order; junction bases with no gene match: 16. CDR3 DNA sequence: TGTGCCAGCAACATGGACCCGGGACAGGGACGCGGTGAGCAGTTCTTC. This sequence encodes CASNMDPGQGRGEQFF.

The gene calls are TRBV9 and TRBJ1-1, with no clear D. V dropped 0 bases and J dropped 2 bases, with 11 bases sitting between them. Germline loops: CDR1 SGDLS, CDR2 YYNGEE. The CDR3 has 15 amino acids. The CDR3 DNA reads TGTGCCAGCAGCGTAGGGCCGGAAAAAAACACTGAAGCTTTCTTT. This encodes CASSVGPEKNTEAFF.

CDR3 DNA: TGCGCCAGCAGCTCGGGACTAGCGGGGGGCCCCCTGTATTTT. The encoded protein is CASSSGLAGGPLYF. This chain connects TRBV5-1 to TRBJ2-3; 15 nucleotides agree with TRBD2. Germline trimming cut 3 bases from V and 14 bases from J; bases unmatched to any gene: 7. From germline, CDR1 is SGHRS and CDR2 YFSETQ. There are 14 residues in the CDR3.

The chain is built from TRBV11-2 and TRBJ1-3, with TRBD1 as a possible D gene (5 bases). Trimming pared 0 bases from V and 5 bases from J, leaving 11 bases between. Germline CDR1 reads SGHAT; CDR2 reads FQNNGV. This CDR3 is 15 amino acids long. The CDR3 sequence is CASSLDLGERNTIYF. Written as DNA, the CDR3 is TGTGCCAGCAGCTTAGATTTGGGGGAACGAAACACCATATATTTT.

V gene TRBV9 combines with J gene TRBJ2-7; D is unclear. The germline V and J ends were trimmed by 2 bases and 4 bases, with 7 bases remaining between them. CDR3 length: 12 amino acids. Germline CDR1 and CDR2: SGDLS and YYNGEE. CDR3 in DNA: TGTGCCAGCAGCGTTGAGGATTACGAGCAGTACTTC. It encodes CASSVEDYEQYF.

The J gene is TRBJ2-3, the V gene TRBV7-2; weak D call: TRBD2 (6 bases). Trimming removed 1 base from V and 6 bases from J, with 17 bases in between. CDR1 is SGHTA, CDR2 FQGNSA, per germline. This CDR3 region has 16 residues. The CDR3 DNA sequence: TGTGCCAGCAGCTTAGAGCTAGCGCGGGTGGGGGATACGCAGTATTTT. It specifies CASSLELARVGDTQYF.

This clone was seen once. V is TRBV4-2 and J is TRBJ2-7; D might be TRBD1 or TRBD2, each matching 5 bases. V was shortened by 5 bases and J by 2 bases, with 19 bases between the two germline ends. The germline V gene has CDR1 LGHNA and CDR2 YNFKEQ. The CDR3 spans 16 residues. Here the CDR3 DNA reads TGTGCCAGCAGCTGGGGTCGGGGCCGAAGGACCTACGAGCAGTACTTC. Translated: CASSWGRGRRTYEQYF.

V and J are TRBV18 and TRBJ2-1; a weak D match, TRBD1 (6 bases). CDR1 is KGHSH and CDR2 is LQKENI in the germline V gene. The CDR3 totals 14 residues. Trimming removed 1 base from V and 9 bases from J, with 13 bases in between. The DNA of the CDR3 is TGTGCCAGCTCACCACAGGACAGTAATCCTGAGCAGTTCTTC. Residues: CASSPQDSNPEQFF.

The chain employs TRBV19 and TRBJ2-2; maybe TRBD2 (5 bases). Per germline, CDR1 LNHDA and CDR2 SQIVND (reference sequence). V was pared by 6 bases and J by 6 bases, with 11 bases between. There are 13 residues in the CDR3. CDR3 protein: CASSQTSPGELFF. DNA for the CDR3: TGTGCCAGTAGCCAAACTAGTCCCGGGGAGCTGTTTTTT.

The V and J genes are TRBV4-3 and TRBJ2-1; TRBD1 is a possible D gene (5 bases). CDR1 LGHNA and CDR2 YSLEER come from the germline V gene. CDR3 size: 16 residues. The V gene lost 3 bases and the J gene lost 9 bases, with 21 bases spanning the gap. The CDR3 coding sequence is TGCGCCAGCAGCCACCGCCAGGGCCTGTATTACGGTGAGCAGTTCTTC. Translation: CASSHRQGLYYGEQFF.

This chain links TRBV28 with TRBJ1-4; TRBD1 aligns across 8 bases. The CDR3 runs to 17 residues. Trimming took 6 bases from V and 7 from J; bases not matched to a gene: 16. CDR1 and CDR2 from the germline V gene are MDHEN and SYDVKM. The CDR3 DNA reads as TGTGCCAGCAGCAGTACAGCCAGGGGGCGGGATCGTGAAAAACTGTTTTTT. Amino acids: CASSSTARGRDREKLFF.